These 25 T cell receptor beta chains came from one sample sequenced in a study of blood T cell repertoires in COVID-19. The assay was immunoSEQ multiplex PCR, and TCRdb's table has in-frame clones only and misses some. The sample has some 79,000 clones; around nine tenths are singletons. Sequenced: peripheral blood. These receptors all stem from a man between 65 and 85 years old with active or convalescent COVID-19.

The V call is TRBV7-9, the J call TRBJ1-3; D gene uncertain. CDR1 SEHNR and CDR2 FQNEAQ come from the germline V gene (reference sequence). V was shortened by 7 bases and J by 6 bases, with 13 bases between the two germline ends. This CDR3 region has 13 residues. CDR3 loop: CASTPGALNTIYF. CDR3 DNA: TGTGCCAGCACCCCGGGAGCTTTAAACACCATATATTTT.

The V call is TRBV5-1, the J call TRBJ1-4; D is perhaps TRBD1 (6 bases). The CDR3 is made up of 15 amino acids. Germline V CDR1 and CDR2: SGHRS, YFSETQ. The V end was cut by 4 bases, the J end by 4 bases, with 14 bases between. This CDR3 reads CASSINRAYNEKLFF. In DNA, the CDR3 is TGCGCCAGCAGCATTAACAGGGCTTATAATGAAAAACTGTTTTTT.

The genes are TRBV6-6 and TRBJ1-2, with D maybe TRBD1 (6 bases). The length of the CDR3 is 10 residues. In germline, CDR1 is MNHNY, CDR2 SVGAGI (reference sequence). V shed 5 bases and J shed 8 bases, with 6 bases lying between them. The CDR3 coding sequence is TGTGCCAGCAGTCAGGGGGGCTACACCTTC. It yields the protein CASSQGGYTF.

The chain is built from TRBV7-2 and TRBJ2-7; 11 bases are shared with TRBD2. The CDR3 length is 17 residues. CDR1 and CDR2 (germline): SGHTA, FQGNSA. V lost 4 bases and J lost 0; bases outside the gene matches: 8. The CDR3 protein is CASSSRTSGLSSYEQYF. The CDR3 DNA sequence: TGTGCCAGCAGCTCCCGGACTAGCGGGTTGAGCTCCTACGAGCAGTACTTC.

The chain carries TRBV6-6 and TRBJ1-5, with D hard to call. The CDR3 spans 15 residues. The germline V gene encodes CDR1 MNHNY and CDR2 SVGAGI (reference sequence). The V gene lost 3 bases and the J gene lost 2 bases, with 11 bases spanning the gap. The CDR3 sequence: CASSYAGSGNQPQHF. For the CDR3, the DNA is TGTGCCAGCAGTTATGCGGGTAGTGGCAATCAGCCCCAGCATTTT.

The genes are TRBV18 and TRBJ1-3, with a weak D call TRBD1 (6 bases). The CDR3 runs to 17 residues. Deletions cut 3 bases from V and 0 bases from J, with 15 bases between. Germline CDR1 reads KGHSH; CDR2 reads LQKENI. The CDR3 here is CASSPSGGAPSGNTIYF. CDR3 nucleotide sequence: TGTGCCAGCTCACCCTCGGGGGGGGCACCCTCTGGAAACACCATATATTTT. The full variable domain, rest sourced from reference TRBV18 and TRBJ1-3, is NAGVMQNPRHLVRRRGQEARLRCSPMKGHSHVYWYRQLPEEGLKFMVYLQKENIIDESGMPKERFSAEFPKEGPSILRIQQVVRGDSAAYFCASSPSGGAPSGNTIYFGEGSWLTVV.

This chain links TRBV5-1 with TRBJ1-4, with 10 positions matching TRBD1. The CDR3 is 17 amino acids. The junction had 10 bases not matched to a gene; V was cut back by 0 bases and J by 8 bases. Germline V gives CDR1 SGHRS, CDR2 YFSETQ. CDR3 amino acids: CASSLEFIGTGDEKLFF. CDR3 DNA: TGCGCCAGCAGCTTGGAATTCATTGGGACAGGGGACGAAAAACTGTTTTTT.

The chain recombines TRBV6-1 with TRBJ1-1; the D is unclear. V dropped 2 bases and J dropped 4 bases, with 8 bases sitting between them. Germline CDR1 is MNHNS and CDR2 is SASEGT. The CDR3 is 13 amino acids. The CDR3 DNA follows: TGTGCCAGCAGTGAACAAGGCGGCACTGAAGCTTTCTTT. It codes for CASSEQGGTEAFF.

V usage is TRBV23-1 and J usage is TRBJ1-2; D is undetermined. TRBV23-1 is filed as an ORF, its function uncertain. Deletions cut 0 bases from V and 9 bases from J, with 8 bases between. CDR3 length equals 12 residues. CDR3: CASSQSRKCYTF. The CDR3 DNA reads TGCGCCAGCAGTCAATCGAGGAAATGCTACACCTTC.

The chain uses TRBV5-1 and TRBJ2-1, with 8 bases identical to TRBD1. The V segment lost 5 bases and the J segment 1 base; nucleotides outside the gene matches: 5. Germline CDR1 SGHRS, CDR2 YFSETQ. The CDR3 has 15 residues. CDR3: CASRQTGGSYNEQFF. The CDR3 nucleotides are TGCGCCAGCAGACAAACAGGGGGGTCCTACAATGAGCAGTTCTTC. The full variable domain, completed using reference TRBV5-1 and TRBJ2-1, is KAGVTQTPRYLIKTRGQQVTLSCSPISGHRSVSWYQQTPGQGLQFLFEYFSETQRNKGNFPGRFSGRQFSNSRSEMNVSTLELGDSALYLCASRQTGGSYNEQFFGPGTRLTVL.

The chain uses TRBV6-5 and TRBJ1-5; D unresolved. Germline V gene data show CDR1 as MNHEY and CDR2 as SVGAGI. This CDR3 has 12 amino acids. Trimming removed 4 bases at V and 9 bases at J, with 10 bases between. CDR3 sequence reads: CASSSEWAPQHF. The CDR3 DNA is TGTGCCAGCAGTTCCGAGTGGGCGCCCCAGCATTTT.

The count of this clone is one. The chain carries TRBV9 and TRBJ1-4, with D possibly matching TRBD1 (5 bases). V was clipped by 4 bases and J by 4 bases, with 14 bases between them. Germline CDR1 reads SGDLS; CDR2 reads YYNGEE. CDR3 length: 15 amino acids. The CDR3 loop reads CASSRHDSDNEKLFF. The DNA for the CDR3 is TGTGCCAGCAGCCGTCACGACAGCGATAATGAAAAACTGTTTTTT. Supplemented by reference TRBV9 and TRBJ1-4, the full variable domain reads DSGVTQTPKHLITATGQRVTLRCSPRSGDLSVYWYQQSLDQGLQFLIQYYNGEERAKGNILERFSAQQFPDLHSELNLSSLELGDSALYFCASSRHDSDNEKLFFGSGTQLSVL.

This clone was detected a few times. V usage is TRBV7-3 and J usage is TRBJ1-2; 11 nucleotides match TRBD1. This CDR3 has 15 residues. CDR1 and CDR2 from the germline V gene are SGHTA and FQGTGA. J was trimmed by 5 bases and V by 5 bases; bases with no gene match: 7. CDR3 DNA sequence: TGTGCCAGCAGCCCCGGGACAGGGGGGATATATGGCTACACCTTC. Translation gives CASSPGTGGIYGYTF. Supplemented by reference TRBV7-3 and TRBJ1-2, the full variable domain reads GAGVSQTPSNKVTEKGKYVELRCDPISGHTALYWYRQSLGQGPEFLIYFQGTGAADDSGLPNDRFFAVRPEGSVSTLKIQRTERGDSAVYLCASSPGTGGIYGYTFGSGTRLTVV.

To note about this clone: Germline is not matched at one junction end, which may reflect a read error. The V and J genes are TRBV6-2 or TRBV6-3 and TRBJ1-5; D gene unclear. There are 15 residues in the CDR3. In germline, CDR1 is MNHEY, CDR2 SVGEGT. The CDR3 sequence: CASRYSEALNQPQHF. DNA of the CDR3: TGTGCCAGCAGGTACTCCGAGGCCCTCAATCAGCCCCAGCATTTT.

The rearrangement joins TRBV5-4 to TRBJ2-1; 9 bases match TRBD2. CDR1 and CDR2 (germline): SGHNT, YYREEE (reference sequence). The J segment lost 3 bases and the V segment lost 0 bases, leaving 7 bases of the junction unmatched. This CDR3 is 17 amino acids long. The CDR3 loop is CASSLDLGTSSYNEQFF. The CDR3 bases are TGTGCCAGCAGCTTGGATCTTGGGACTAGCAGCTACAATGAGCAGTTCTTC.

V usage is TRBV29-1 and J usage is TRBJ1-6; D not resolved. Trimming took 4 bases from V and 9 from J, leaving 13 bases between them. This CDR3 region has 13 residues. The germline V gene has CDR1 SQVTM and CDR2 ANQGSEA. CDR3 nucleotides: TGCAGCGTTGTTGAGGGAGCCGGTTCACCCCTCCACTTT. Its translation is CSVVEGAGSPLHF.

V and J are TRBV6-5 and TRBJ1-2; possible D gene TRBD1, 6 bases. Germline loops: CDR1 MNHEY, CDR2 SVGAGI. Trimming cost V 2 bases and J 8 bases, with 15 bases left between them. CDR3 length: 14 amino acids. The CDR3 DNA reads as TGTGCCAGCAGTTACGGGGGGGGCTTTATGGGCTACACCTTC. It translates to CASSYGGGFMGYTF.

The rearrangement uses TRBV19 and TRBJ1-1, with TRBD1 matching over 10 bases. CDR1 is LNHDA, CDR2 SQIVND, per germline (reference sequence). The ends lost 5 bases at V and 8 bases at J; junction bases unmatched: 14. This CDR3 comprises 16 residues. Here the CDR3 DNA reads TGTGCCAGTAGTGCGGACAGGGGGGTTTGGGGCCTGGAAGCTTTCTTT. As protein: CASSADRGVWGLEAFF.

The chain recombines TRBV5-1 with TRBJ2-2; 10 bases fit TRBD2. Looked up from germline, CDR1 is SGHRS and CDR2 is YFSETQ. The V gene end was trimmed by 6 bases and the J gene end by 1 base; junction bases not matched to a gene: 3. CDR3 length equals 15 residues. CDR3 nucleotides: TGCGCCAGCACCGCTAGCGGGAGGAACACCGGGGAGCTGTTTTTT. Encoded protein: CASTASGRNTGELFF.

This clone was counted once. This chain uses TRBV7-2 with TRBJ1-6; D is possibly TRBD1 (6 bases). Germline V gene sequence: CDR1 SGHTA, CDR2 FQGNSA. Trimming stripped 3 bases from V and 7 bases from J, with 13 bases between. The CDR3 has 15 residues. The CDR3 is CASSFNTGINSPLHF. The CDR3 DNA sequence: TGTGCCAGCAGCTTCAATACAGGGATCAATTCACCCCTCCACTTT. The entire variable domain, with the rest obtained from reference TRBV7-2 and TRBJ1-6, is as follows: GAGVSQSPSNKVTEKGKDVELRCDPISGHTALYWYRQSLGQGLEFLIYFQGNSAPDKSGLPSDRFSAERTGGSVSTLTIQRTQQEDSAVYLCASSFNTGINSPLHFGNGTRLTVT.

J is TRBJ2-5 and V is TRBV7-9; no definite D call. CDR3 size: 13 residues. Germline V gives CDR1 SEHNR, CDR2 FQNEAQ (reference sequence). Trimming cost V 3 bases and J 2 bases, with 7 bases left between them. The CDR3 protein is CASSFTAQETQYF. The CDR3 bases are TGTGCCAGCAGCTTCACAGCTCAAGAGACCCAGTACTTC.

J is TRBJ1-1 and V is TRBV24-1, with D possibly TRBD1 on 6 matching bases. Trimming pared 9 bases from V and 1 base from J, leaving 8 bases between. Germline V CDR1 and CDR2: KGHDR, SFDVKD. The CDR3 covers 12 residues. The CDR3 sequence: CATQGQNTEAFF. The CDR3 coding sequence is TGTGCCACCCAGGGACAGAACACTGAAGCTTTCTTT.

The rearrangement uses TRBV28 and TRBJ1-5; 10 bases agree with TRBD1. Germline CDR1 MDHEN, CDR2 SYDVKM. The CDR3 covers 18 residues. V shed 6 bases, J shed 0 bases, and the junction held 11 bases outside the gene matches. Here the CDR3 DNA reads TGTGCCAGCAGACCAAGCCAGGGACAGGGGTATAGCAATCAGCCCCAGCATTTT. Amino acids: CASRPSQGQGYSNQPQHF.

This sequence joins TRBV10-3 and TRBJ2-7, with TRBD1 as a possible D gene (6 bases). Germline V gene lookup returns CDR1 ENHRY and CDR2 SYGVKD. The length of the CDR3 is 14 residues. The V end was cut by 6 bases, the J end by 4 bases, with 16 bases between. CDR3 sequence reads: CAIRDSNPPYEQYF. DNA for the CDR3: TGTGCCATCAGGGACAGCAACCCCCCTTACGAGCAGTACTTC.

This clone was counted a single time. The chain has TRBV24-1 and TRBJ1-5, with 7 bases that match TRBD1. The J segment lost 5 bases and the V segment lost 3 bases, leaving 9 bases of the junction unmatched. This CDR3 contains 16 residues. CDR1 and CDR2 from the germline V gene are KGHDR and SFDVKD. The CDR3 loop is CATSDTTGDRYQPQHF. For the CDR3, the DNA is TGTGCCACCAGTGATACCACAGGGGATAGGTATCAGCCCCAGCATTTT.